This is a list of T cell receptor beta chains from one sample in a study of post-analysis software for immune sequencing data. TCRdb recomputed calls from the PCR reads with MiXCR, one row per CDR3 protein. The sample carries roughly 800,000 distinct CDR3 sequences, 25% to 30% recorded once. The sequenced sample consisted of blood. All receptors come from a girl between 5 and 17 years old with multiple sclerosis. The CDR3 runs from the conserved cysteine through the conserved F or W. The D gene is left open where the match is weak. The size field is filled for only some rows; it gives once, few, many or a size class.

cdr3_nt: TGCAGCGCCTCGTTGGAGACCCAGTACTTC
cdr3_aa: CSASLETQYF
d_call: .
j_call: TRBJ2-5
v_call: TRBV20-1
clone_size: many

cdr3_nt: TGCAGCGTTGCCCGCAAATGGACAGGGGACAACTATGGCTACACCTTC
cdr3_aa: CSVARKWTGDNYGYTF
d_call: TRBD1
j_call: TRBJ1-2
v_call: TRBV29-1
clone_size: .

cdr3_nt: TGTGCCAGCATGGCCGGGGGGATCTACAATGAGCAGTTCTTC
cdr3_aa: CASMAGGIYNEQFF
d_call: TRBD2
j_call: TRBJ2-1
v_call: TRBV6-5
clone_size: many

cdr3_nt: TGTGCCAGCAGTTACTGGACAGGGGATGGGGCCAAAAACATTCAGTACTTC
cdr3_aa: CASSYWTGDGAKNIQYF
d_call: TRBD1
j_call: TRBJ2-4
v_call: TRBV6-6
clone_size: few

cdr3_nt: TGTGCCAGCAGTTTAAACGGACAGGTGGGATATGGCTACACCTTC
cdr3_aa: CASSLNGQVGYGYTF
d_call: TRBD1
j_call: TRBJ1-2
v_call: TRBV28
clone_size: .

cdr3_nt: TGCAGTGCTAGCGGGCGGAGGGGCATCCCTATCAATCGGCCCCAGCATTTT
cdr3_aa: CSASGRRGIPINRPQHF
d_call: .
j_call: TRBJ1-5
v_call: TRBV20-1
clone_size: .

cdr3_nt: TGCAGTGCTACCGGGGCTAGGACCACAGATACGCAGTATTTT
cdr3_aa: CSATGARTTDTQYF
d_call: .
j_call: TRBJ2-3
v_call: TRBV20-1
clone_size: few

cdr3_nt: TGCAGCGTCGATGGGGACGGCAATCAGCCCCAGCATTTT
cdr3_aa: CSVDGDGNQPQHF
d_call: .
j_call: TRBJ1-5
v_call: TRBV29-1
clone_size: .

cdr3_nt: TGCAGTGCTAGGCAAAGCGGGGGAACAGATACGCAGTATTTT
cdr3_aa: CSARQSGGTDTQYF
d_call: TRBD2
j_call: TRBJ2-3
v_call: TRBV20-1
clone_size: once

cdr3_nt: TGTGCCAGCAGTTACTCGGGGAGGGGGGCGGTCGCAGATACGCAGTATTTT
cdr3_aa: CASSYSGRGAVADTQYF
d_call: .
j_call: TRBJ2-3
v_call: TRBV6-6
clone_size: few

cdr3_nt: TGTGCCAGCAGCGCCCGGGACTATACCTACGAGCAGTACTTC
cdr3_aa: CASSARDYTYEQYF
d_call: TRBD2
j_call: TRBJ2-7
v_call: TRBV5-5
clone_size: few

cdr3_nt: TGCAGCGTTCGCAGGGATAGGTATGGCTACACCTTC
cdr3_aa: CSVRRDRYGYTF
d_call: .
j_call: TRBJ1-2
v_call: TRBV29-1
clone_size: .

cdr3_nt: TGTGCCACCAGCAGACTAGCGGGGGTTGGCAATGAGCAGTTCTTC
cdr3_aa: CATSRLAGVGNEQFF
d_call: TRBD2
j_call: TRBJ2-1
v_call: TRBV15
clone_size: few

cdr3_nt: TGCAGTGTCCAAGGGCAGCCTAATGGCTACACCTTC
cdr3_aa: CSVQGQPNGYTF
d_call: .
j_call: TRBJ1-2
v_call: TRBV20-1
clone_size: .

cdr3_nt: TGTGCCAGCACTATAGGGGTAACTGGGGCCAACGTCCTGACTTTC
cdr3_aa: CASTIGVTGANVLTF
d_call: .
j_call: TRBJ2-6
v_call: TRBV12-3/TRBV12-4
clone_size: .

cdr3_nt: TGCGCCAGCAGCCAAACTAGCGGGGGGGCCTATGAGCAGTTCTTC
cdr3_aa: CASSQTSGGAYEQFF
d_call: TRBD2
j_call: TRBJ2-1
v_call: TRBV4-1
clone_size: .

cdr3_nt: TGCGCCAGCAGCTTGGCCCCTAGCGGGGGGGCCGCAGTAGAGACCCAGTACTTC
cdr3_aa: CASSLAPSGGAAVETQYF
d_call: TRBD2
j_call: TRBJ2-5
v_call: TRBV5-1
clone_size: few

cdr3_nt: TGCGCCAGCAGCCCAAGTCCGCGGGAGTTCATCGAGCAGTACTTC
cdr3_aa: CASSPSPREFIEQYF
d_call: TRBD2
j_call: TRBJ2-7
v_call: TRBV4-3
clone_size: few

cdr3_nt: TGTGCCAGCAGCTTCGGATCTGAAGCCCAGCATTTT
cdr3_aa: CASSFGSEAQHF
d_call: .
j_call: TRBJ1-5
v_call: TRBV7-9
clone_size: .

cdr3_nt: TGCAGTGCTGAGACAGGGGGACGGTATCAGCCCCAGCATTTT
cdr3_aa: CSAETGGRYQPQHF
d_call: TRBD1
j_call: TRBJ1-5
v_call: TRBV20-1
clone_size: .

cdr3_nt: TGTGCCATCAGTGAGCTTGGACAGGGGCGGGACATTCAGTACTTC
cdr3_aa: CAISELGQGRDIQYF
d_call: TRBD1
j_call: TRBJ2-4
v_call: TRBV10-3
clone_size: .

cdr3_nt: TGTGCCAGCAGTTCACCGGGACAGGGGGCCGGGGAGACCCAGTACTTC
cdr3_aa: CASSSPGQGAGETQYF
d_call: TRBD1
j_call: TRBJ2-5
v_call: TRBV6-5
clone_size: .

cdr3_nt: TGTGCCAGCCCCGGGACTAGCGGGGTATTCAACTACAATGAGCAGTTCTTC
cdr3_aa: CASPGTSGVFNYNEQFF
d_call: TRBD2
j_call: TRBJ2-1
v_call: TRBV2
clone_size: few

cdr3_nt: TGTGCCAGCAGTTACAGGATGTATGGCTACACCTTC
cdr3_aa: CASSYRMYGYTF
d_call: .
j_call: TRBJ1-2
v_call: TRBV6-2/TRBV6-3
clone_size: .

cdr3_nt: TGCAGTGCTAGAGGGACTAGCGGGAGAGAAGAGACCCAGTACTTC
cdr3_aa: CSARGTSGREETQYF
d_call: TRBD2
j_call: TRBJ2-5
v_call: TRBV20-1
clone_size: many

cdr3_nt: TGTGCCAGCAAAGCATGGGACGGCGACACAGATACGCAGTATTTT
cdr3_aa: CASKAWDGDTDTQYF
d_call: .
j_call: TRBJ2-3
v_call: TRBV27
clone_size: few

cdr3_nt: TGTGCCAGCAGTGCCCCGGCCTTAAACATTCAGTACTTC
cdr3_aa: CASSAPALNIQYF
d_call: .
j_call: TRBJ2-4
v_call: TRBV3-1
clone_size: .

cdr3_nt: TGTGCCAGCAGTGGCGTCGGGAGCGGAACCGGGGAGCTGTTTTTT
cdr3_aa: CASSGVGSGTGELFF
d_call: .
j_call: TRBJ2-2
v_call: TRBV2
clone_size: .

cdr3_nt: TGCAGTGCTAGAGATGGGACTAGCGGGAATCGGTACGAGCAGTACTTC
cdr3_aa: CSARDGTSGNRYEQYF
d_call: TRBD2
j_call: TRBJ2-7
v_call: TRBV20-1
clone_size: few

cdr3_nt: TGTGCCAGCAGACCCACAGACCCTGGGGCCAACGTCCTGACTTTC
cdr3_aa: CASRPTDPGANVLTF
d_call: .
j_call: TRBJ2-6
v_call: TRBV12-3/TRBV12-4
clone_size: .

cdr3_nt: TGCAGCGTTGGAGGGCTCGGGACTGAAGCTTTCTTT
cdr3_aa: CSVGGLGTEAFF
d_call: .
j_call: TRBJ1-1
v_call: TRBV29-1
clone_size: .

cdr3_nt: TGCGCCAGCAGCTTGGGGGGTCGCGCTAGCGGGGACTACACAGATACGCAGTATTTT
cdr3_aa: CASSLGGRASGDYTDTQYF
d_call: TRBD2
j_call: TRBJ2-3
v_call: TRBV5-1
clone_size: few

cdr3_nt: TGCAGTGCCGTAAAACAGGGGATGGAGCAGTACTTC
cdr3_aa: CSAVKQGMEQYF
d_call: TRBD1
j_call: TRBJ2-7
v_call: TRBV20-1
clone_size: few

cdr3_nt: TGCGCCAGCAGCTCCACTTTAGCGGATCAAGAGACCCAGTACTTC
cdr3_aa: CASSSTLADQETQYF
d_call: .
j_call: TRBJ2-5
v_call: TRBV5-1
clone_size: .

cdr3_nt: TGTGCCAGCAGCGCATTGGAGGCGGTCGGTGAAGCTTTCTTT
cdr3_aa: CASSALEAVGEAFF
d_call: .
j_call: TRBJ1-1
v_call: TRBV7-2
clone_size: .

cdr3_nt: TGCGCCAGCAGCCACAACAGGGTAGCTTTCTTT
cdr3_aa: CASSHNRVAFF
d_call: .
j_call: TRBJ1-1
v_call: TRBV4-1
clone_size: .

cdr3_nt: TGTGCCAGCTCCGATCGCCCAGGGAGAGAAGAGACCCAGTACTTC
cdr3_aa: CASSDRPGREETQYF
d_call: .
j_call: TRBJ2-5
v_call: TRBV18
clone_size: few

cdr3_nt: TGCAGTGCCAAGCAGGGCCCTAGGGGTGAGCAGTTCTTC
cdr3_aa: CSAKQGPRGEQFF
d_call: .
j_call: TRBJ2-1
v_call: TRBV20-1
clone_size: .

cdr3_nt: TGCAGTGCTAGAGGAGGCGGGGGGGCTGGTCGCTACAATGAGCAGTTCTTC
cdr3_aa: CSARGGGGAGRYNEQFF
d_call: TRBD2
j_call: TRBJ2-1
v_call: TRBV20-1
clone_size: .

cdr3_nt: TGTGCCAGCAGTTACGCCCAGGATGAGCAGTTCTTC
cdr3_aa: CASSYAQDEQFF
d_call: .
j_call: TRBJ2-1
v_call: TRBV6-5
clone_size: .

cdr3_nt: TGTGCCAGCTCACCACAGGGGACCCCCACTGAAGCTTTCTTT
cdr3_aa: CASSPQGTPTEAFF
d_call: .
j_call: TRBJ1-1
v_call: TRBV18
clone_size: .

cdr3_nt: TGTGCCAGCTTCACTGGGGCCACGGGAGATACGCAGTATTTT
cdr3_aa: CASFTGATGDTQYF
d_call: .
j_call: TRBJ2-3
v_call: TRBV6-1
clone_size: .

cdr3_nt: TGTGCCAGCGGCGTTGGGACAGCTTCCTACGAGCAGTACTTC
cdr3_aa: CASGVGTASYEQYF
d_call: TRBD1
j_call: TRBJ2-7
v_call: TRBV6-6
clone_size: .

cdr3_nt: TGCGCCAGCAGCCAAGACTCCGGACTAGCGGGGCTCTACGAGCAGTACTTC
cdr3_aa: CASSQDSGLAGLYEQYF
d_call: TRBD2
j_call: TRBJ2-7
v_call: TRBV4-3
clone_size: few

cdr3_nt: TGCGCCAGCAGCGCCCTGGGGACAGGGCAGGAGACCCAGTACTTC
cdr3_aa: CASSALGTGQETQYF
d_call: TRBD1
j_call: TRBJ2-5
v_call: TRBV5-1
clone_size: many

cdr3_nt: TGTGCCAGCAACCAAGTGACGACAGCACAGAAAGAGACCCAGTACTTC
cdr3_aa: CASNQVTTAQKETQYF
d_call: .
j_call: TRBJ2-5
v_call: TRBV3-1
clone_size: .

cdr3_nt: TGCAGTGCGCTAGAATCCGGGGATGAGACCCAGTACTTC
cdr3_aa: CSALESGDETQYF
d_call: .
j_call: TRBJ2-5
v_call: TRBV20-1
clone_size: .

cdr3_nt: TGTGCCAGCAGCTTAGCGGACAGGCCCCAAGAGACCCAGTACTTC
cdr3_aa: CASSLADRPQETQYF
d_call: TRBD1
j_call: TRBJ2-5
v_call: TRBV7-2
clone_size: .

cdr3_nt: TGTGCCAGCAGCATAACAGGGTCTACCGGGGAGCTGTTTTTT
cdr3_aa: CASSITGSTGELFF
d_call: .
j_call: TRBJ2-2
v_call: TRBV12-3/TRBV12-4
clone_size: .

cdr3_nt: TGTGCCAGCAGTGTCACAACTAGCGGGAGGGCCTTATCCAAAAACGTTCAGTACTTC
cdr3_aa: CASSVTTSGRALSKNVQYF
d_call: TRBD2
j_call: TRBJ2-4
v_call: TRBV6-1
clone_size: .

cdr3_nt: TGTGCCGTCAGTGAGTCTCCGGAGGATACGCAGTATTTT
cdr3_aa: CAVSESPEDTQYF
d_call: .
j_call: TRBJ2-3
v_call: TRBV10-3
clone_size: few

cdr3_nt: TGTGCCAGCAGACACAGCGACCGCACCTATAATTCACCCCTCCACTTT
cdr3_aa: CASRHSDRTYNSPLHF
d_call: .
j_call: TRBJ1-6
v_call: TRBV6-2/TRBV6-3
clone_size: once

cdr3_nt: TGTGCCAGCAGCCAAGAGGGAAGGGTTCATCAGCCCCAGCATTTT
cdr3_aa: CASSQEGRVHQPQHF
d_call: .
j_call: TRBJ1-5
v_call: TRBV4-2
clone_size: .

cdr3_nt: TGTGCCACCAGCACCACCCGGGTCCAAGGGACTGAAGCTTTCTTT
cdr3_aa: CATSTTRVQGTEAFF
d_call: .
j_call: TRBJ1-1
v_call: TRBV15
clone_size: few

cdr3_nt: TGTGCCAGCAGTTTAAGGCAGGGGGCGAGGTCAGATACGCAGTATTTT
cdr3_aa: CASSLRQGARSDTQYF
d_call: TRBD1
j_call: TRBJ2-3
v_call: TRBV12-3/TRBV12-4
clone_size: .

cdr3_nt: TGTGCCAGCAGTGACACTAGCGGGGGGCAAGAGACCCAGTACTTC
cdr3_aa: CASSDTSGGQETQYF
d_call: TRBD2
j_call: TRBJ2-5
v_call: TRBV6-4
clone_size: .

cdr3_nt: TGTGCCAGCAGTTACTCGTCCGGGACTATTGAGACCCAGTACTTC
cdr3_aa: CASSYSSGTIETQYF
d_call: TRBD2
j_call: TRBJ2-5
v_call: TRBV6-2/TRBV6-3
clone_size: .

cdr3_nt: TGTGCCAGCAGTTTTACCGGGACGCTGAGGGGTCAGCCCCAGCATTTT
cdr3_aa: CASSFTGTLRGQPQHF
d_call: .
j_call: TRBJ1-5
v_call: TRBV12-3/TRBV12-4
clone_size: once

cdr3_nt: TGCGCCAGCAGTGCGATTCTAGCCAAAAACATTCAGTACTTC
cdr3_aa: CASSAILAKNIQYF
d_call: .
j_call: TRBJ2-4
v_call: TRBV10-2
clone_size: many

cdr3_nt: TGTGCCAGCAGCTACGGACAGGTTGAAGCTTTCTTT
cdr3_aa: CASSYGQVEAFF
d_call: TRBD1
j_call: TRBJ1-1
v_call: TRBV12-3/TRBV12-4
clone_size: .